The 30 T cell receptor beta chains given below trace back to one sample, sequenced in a study of T cells in Graves' hyperthyroidism and ophthalmopathy. TCR beta CDR3 regions were amplified from RNA. Initially, a first-round RT-PCR of the TCR CDR3 employed the HTBI primer set. A single record per CDR3 protein comes from TCRdb applying MiXCR to the multiplex PCR reads. In the table there are hundreds of thousands of distinct CDR3 sequences, approximately 15% of which are singletons. The sample was blood. These receptors were taken from a woman in her thirties or forties with Graves' ophthalmopathy.

This clonotype occurred a few times. This rearrangement joins TRBV6-6 to TRBJ2-7; the D is unclear. CDR1 MNHNY and CDR2 SVGAGI come from the germline V gene (reference sequence). Between the trimmed V and J ends, which lost 2 bases and 1 base, there was a span of 12 bases. The CDR3 runs 15 residues. The DNA for the CDR3 is TGTGCCAGCAGTTACGAAATAGGACGTTCCTACGAGCAGTACTTC. Its protein product is CASSYEIGRSYEQYF.

This clonotype was recorded at least ten times. The chain links TRBV12-3 or TRBV12-4 to TRBJ1-2; no definite D call. Deletions cut 5 bases from V and 1 base from J, with 8 bases between. The CDR3 is 13 residues long. CDR3 in amino acids: CASSPLVNYGYTF. The DNA for the CDR3 is TGTGCCAGCAGTCCTCTCGTTAACTATGGCTACACCTTC.

The chain couples TRBV15 to TRBJ2-7, with 9 bases that match TRBD2. The CDR3 contains 14 residues. V dropped 4 bases and J dropped 4; count of bases not matched to a gene: 5. Germline CDR1 LNHNV, CDR2 YYDKDF (reference sequence). CDR3 amino acids: CATSTGLASYEQYF. CDR3 sequence (DNA): TGTGCCACCAGCACGGGACTAGCCTCATACGAGCAGTACTTC.

The chain couples TRBV28 to TRBJ2-3; D possibly matches TRBD1 or TRBD2 (5 bases each). V lost 4 bases to trimming and J lost 6 bases, with 11 bases between them. CDR1 MDHEN and CDR2 SYDVKM come from the germline V gene. The CDR3 loop spans 13 amino acids. In DNA form, the CDR3 reads TGTGCCAGCAGTTCTCTTTGGGGGGATACGCAGTATTTT. Protein: CASSSLWGDTQYF.

The V and J genes are TRBV2 and TRBJ2-7; TRBD1 is a possible D gene (6 bases). Germline CDR1 and CDR2: SNHLY and FYNNEI. V was pared by 9 bases and J by 1 base, with 16 bases between. The CDR3 consists of 14 residues. Here the CDR3 DNA reads TGTGCCAGGAGCACAGGGAGAGGTTCCTACGAGCAGTACTTC. Translated, it gives CARSTGRGSYEQYF.

This clonotype was detected only once. The chain has TRBV10-3 and TRBJ2-1; D ambiguous. The V and J ends lost 2 bases and 6 bases respectively, with 14 bases between them. Germline CDR1 is ENHRY and CDR2 is SYGVKD. CDR3 length: 15 residues. In DNA, the CDR3 is TGTGCCATCAGTGAGGAAGCCTTAGTCGGCAATGAGCAGTTCTTC. It translates to CAISEEALVGNEQFF.

V gene TRBV5-4 combines with J gene TRBJ2-4; D not resolved. V dropped 4 bases and J dropped 2 bases, with 10 bases sitting between them. Germline V CDR1 and CDR2: SGHNT, YYREEE (reference sequence). CDR3 length: 14 amino acids. CDR3 protein: CASSLGLTKNIQYF. DNA of the CDR3: TGTGCCAGCAGCCTTGGGTTGACCAAAAACATTCAGTACTTC.

This clonotype has ten or more counts. The chain uses TRBV28 and TRBJ2-7; 16 bases are a match to TRBD2. Germline assignment: CDR1 MDHEN and CDR2 SYDVKM. With V trimmed by 6 bases and J by 2 bases, 10 bases remained unmatched. The CDR3 is made up of 18 amino acids. Written as DNA, the CDR3 is TGTGCCAGCAGGACCCCGGGACTAGCGGGAGGGCCAACCTACGAGCAGTACTTC. This translates into CASRTPGLAGGPTYEQYF.

This clonotype was detected many times. The chain carries TRBV20-1 and TRBJ2-7; 12 bases align to TRBD2. Trimming cost V 3 bases and J 3 bases; bases outside gene matches: 3. The CDR3 runs 14 residues. Germline V gene sequence: CDR1 DFQATT, CDR2 SNEGSKA (reference sequence). CDR3 amino acids: CSARTSGSLYEQYF. The CDR3 region has the DNA TGCAGTGCTAGGACTAGCGGGAGTCTCTACGAGCAGTACTTC.

The sample holds a few counts of this clonotype. The chain employs TRBV6-1 and TRBJ2-7, with 11 nucleotides matching TRBD1. The CDR3 is 16 amino acids. V gave up 0 bases and J gave up 6 bases; unmatched junction bases: 7. Looked up from germline, CDR1 is MNHNS and CDR2 is SASEGT. The CDR3 sequence is CASSEASGTGGSEQYF. The CDR3 coding sequence is TGTGCCAGCAGTGAAGCTTCCGGGACAGGGGGATCCGAGCAGTACTTC.

V usage is TRBV9 and J usage is TRBJ1-2; D gene ambiguous. This CDR3 spans 15 amino acids. Per the germline V gene, CDR1 is SGDLS and CDR2 is YYNGEE. The V end lost 2 bases, the J end lost 5 bases, and 16 bases lay between the germline ends. CDR3 coding DNA: TGTGCCAGCAGCGTGGGAAAGGGAAATCGGTATGGCTACACCTTC. The encoded protein is CASSVGKGNRYGYTF.

This clonotype was detected a few times. The V call is TRBV20-1, the J call TRBJ2-1; 9 bases align to TRBD2. Germline V lookup: CDR1 DFQATT, CDR2 SNEGSKA (reference sequence). The CDR3 spans 14 residues. Unmatched junction bases numbered 8, after V lost 4 bases and J lost 7 bases. The CDR3, as DNA: TGCAGTGCTACCGGACTAGCGCTCGGGAATGAGCAGTTCTTC. This encodes CSATGLALGNEQFF.

The chain couples TRBV6-1 to TRBJ2-5; 7 nucleotides agree with TRBD2. Per the germline V gene, CDR1 is MNHNS and CDR2 is SASEGT. V gave up 5 bases and J gave up 5 bases; unmatched junction bases: 8. This CDR3 is built from 14 residues. The CDR3 sequence is CASSRDLGGETQYF. DNA of the CDR3: TGTGCCAGCAGTCGGGACTTGGGAGGGGAGACCCAGTACTTC.

This clonotype came up many times. The chain joins TRBV28 to TRBJ2-5; 7 bases agree with TRBD1. The germline CDR1 and CDR2 sequences are MDHEN and SYDVKM. The V and J ends lost 4 bases and 0 bases, in that order; junction bases with no gene match: 8. The CDR3 has 16 residues. The DNA of the CDR3 is TGTGCCAGCAGTTCCCGGGACAGCTCTTACCAAGAGACCCAGTACTTC. This gives the protein CASSSRDSSYQETQYF.

This clonotype was observed many times. This rearrangement joins TRBV5-1 to TRBJ1-5, with TRBD1 matching 8 bases. V shed 1 base and J 3 bases; nucleotides not matched to a gene: 6. Germline V gene lookup returns CDR1 SGHRS and CDR2 YFSETQ. This CDR3 spans 16 amino acids. For the CDR3, the DNA is TGCGCCAGCAGCTTGACCTACAGGGGGAACAATCAGCCCCAGCATTTT. This gives the protein CASSLTYRGNNQPQHF.

In regard to this clonotype: No conserved phenylalanine or tryptophan ends this CDR3, so it is likely a read error. The V gene is TRBV5-1, the J gene TRBJ1-1; D not certain. Germline V CDR1 and CDR2: SGHRS, YFSETQ. This CDR3 region has 12 residues. Trimming cost V 5 bases and J 2 bases, with 7 bases left between them. For the CDR3, the DNA is TGCGCCAGCAGTGAAGGCAACACTGAAGCTTTCCTT. It codes for CASSEGNTEAFL.

This clonotype was recorded a few times. The rearrangement joins TRBV30 to TRBJ2-7; no clear D. The germline V and J ends were trimmed by 3 bases and 3 bases, with 9 bases remaining between them. The CDR3 loop spans 12 amino acids. Germline V CDR1 and CDR2: GTSNPN, SVGIG (reference sequence). CDR3 sequence: CAWRWNSYEQYF. The CDR3 DNA follows: TGTGCCTGGAGGTGGAACAGCTACGAGCAGTACTTC.

The V call is TRBV18, the J call TRBJ2-1, with 7 bases identical to TRBD1. CDR3 length: 15 residues. Germline trimming cut 0 bases from V and 6 bases from J; bases unmatched to any gene: 5. Germline V lookup: CDR1 KGHSH, CDR2 LQKENI. CDR3 in amino acids: CASSPPGTASNEQFF. The CDR3 nucleotides are TGTGCCAGCTCACCACCCGGGACAGCGTCCAATGAGCAGTTCTTC.

This clonotype was detected many times. The chain carries TRBV7-9 and TRBJ2-2; D remains unclear. Germline V gene lookup returns CDR1 SEHNR and CDR2 FQNEAQ (reference sequence). This CDR3 comprises 11 residues. V lost 5 bases to trimming and J lost 5 bases, with 3 bases between them. CDR3 region: CASSPTGELFF. In DNA form, the CDR3 reads TGTGCCAGCAGCCCAACCGGGGAGCTGTTTTTT. Variable domain in full (rest from reference TRBV7-9 and TRBJ2-2): DTGVSQNPRHKITKRGQNVTFRCDPISEHNRLYWYRQTLGQGPEFLTYFQNEAQLEKSRLLSDRFSAERPKGSFSTLEIQRTEQGDSAMYLCASSPTGELFFGEGSRLTVL.

V gene TRBV27 combines with J gene TRBJ1-2; a weak D match, TRBD1 (5 bases). The length of the CDR3 is 16 residues. The V gene lost 0 bases and the J gene lost 2 bases, with 13 bases spanning the gap. Germline CDR1 reads MNHEY; CDR2 reads SMNVEV (reference sequence). The CDR3 DNA follows: TGTGCCAGCAGTTTATCAGCCGGGACTCAGAACTATGGCTACACCTTC. Residues: CASSLSAGTQNYGYTF.

Regarding this clonotype: A much more abundant neighbour one base away suggests this may be a read error. This chain uses TRBV11-2 with TRBJ2-1; D uncertain. The CDR3 loop spans 14 amino acids. CDR1 is SGHAT and CDR2 is FQNNGV in the germline V gene. The CDR3 here is CANSSIGGLNEQFF. In nucleotides, the CDR3 is TGTGCCAACAGCTCGATAGGTGGGCTCAATGAGCAGTTCTTC.

This clonotype was found many times. The chain links TRBV6-1 to TRBJ2-3; the match to TRBD1 covers 9 bases. J lost 3 bases, V lost 10 bases, and 8 bases had no gene match. CDR1 is MNHNS and CDR2 is SASEGT in the germline V gene. The CDR3 length is 14 residues. The CDR3 DNA reads TGTGCCAAACCGGACAGGGGCCGGACAGATACGCAGTATTTT. Its translation: CAKPDRGRTDTQYF.

This clonotype was observed a few times. The CDR3 is CASSLTSGGSWELFF. CDR3 coding DNA: TGCGCCAGCAGCTTGACTAGCGGGGGGTCCTGGGAGCTGTTTTTT. The J gene is TRBJ2-2, the V gene TRBV5-1; 12 positions agree with TRBD2. The CDR3 runs 15 residues. Unmatched junction bases numbered 4, after V lost 1 base and J lost 9 bases. Germline values: CDR1 SGHRS, CDR2 YFSETQ. Looking up the rest from reference TRBV5-1 and TRBJ2-2 gives the full variable domain: KAGVTQTPRYLIKTRGQQVTLSCSPISGHRSVSWYQQTPGQGLQFLFEYFSETQRNKGNFPGRFSGRQFSNSRSEMNVSTLELGDSALYLCASSLTSGGSWELFFGEGSRLTVL.

This clonotype was counted at least ten times. This sequence joins TRBV12-3 or TRBV12-4 and TRBJ2-5, with 9 nucleotides matching TRBD2. This CDR3 region has 15 residues. Losses at the gene ends were 6 bases for V and 1 base for J; bases not matched to a gene: 6. Here the CDR3 reads CASSRPSGVQETQYF. CDR3 bases: TGTGCCAGCAGCCGTCCTAGCGGGGTCCAAGAGACCCAGTACTTC.

The chain uses TRBV24-1 and TRBJ1-1; 9 bases line up with TRBD1. Germline V lookup: CDR1 KGHDR, CDR2 SFDVKD. The V and J ends lost 9 bases and 3 bases, in that order; junction bases with no gene match: 7. The CDR3 loop spans 14 amino acids. This CDR3 is CATRGDRGDTEAFF. In nucleotides, the CDR3 is TGTGCCACCCGGGGAGACAGGGGGGACACTGAAGCTTTCTTT.

This clonotype was detected many times. The chain combines TRBV6-1 with TRBJ1-2; TRBD1 is a possible D gene (5 bases). CDR3 size: 12 residues. Trimming cost V 6 bases and J 8 bases, with 13 bases left between them. Germline V gene data show CDR1 as MNHNS and CDR2 as SASEGT. The CDR3 coding sequence is TGTGCCAGCAGGAGGGACGGAGGAGGCTACACCTTC. Protein product: CASRRDGGGYTF.

J is TRBJ2-3 and V is TRBV19; D gene ambiguous. Trimming pared 1 base from V and 2 bases from J, leaving 13 bases between. This CDR3 region has 16 residues. Germline-derived CDR1 and CDR2 are LNHDA and SQIVND (reference sequence). The CDR3 region is CASSIGSGVSTDTQYF. The CDR3 DNA follows: TGTGCCAGTAGTATAGGGAGTGGAGTTTCCACAGATACGCAGTATTTT.

The chain employs TRBV20-1 and TRBJ1-6, with unresolved D. V was shortened by 3 bases and J by 12 bases, with 15 bases between the two germline ends. CDR3 length: 13 residues. Looked up from germline, CDR1 is DFQATT and CDR2 is SNEGSKA (reference sequence). DNA for the CDR3: TGCAGTGCTAGTGCGGTTTTTGAGGAACCCCTCCACTTT. Its translation: CSASAVFEEPLHF.

The CDR3 region is CASSLPRDILADTQYF. The CDR3 coding sequence is TGTGCCAGCAGTTTACCTCGGGACATCTTGGCAGATACGCAGTATTTT. The genes are TRBV12-3 or TRBV12-4 and TRBJ2-3; the D gene is possibly TRBD1 (6 bases). The CDR3 is 16 residues long. Between the trimmed V and J ends, which lost 2 bases and 4 bases, there was a span of 16 bases.

This clonotype was detected ten times or more. The V gene is TRBV2, the J gene TRBJ2-1; maybe TRBD2 (6 bases). V was clipped by 3 bases and J by 7 bases, with 13 bases between them. CDR3 size: 14 residues. The germline CDR1 and CDR2 sequences are SNHLY and FYNNEI. The CDR3 is CASSESTGGNEQFF. CDR3 in DNA: TGTGCCAGCAGTGAGTCAACTGGGGGGAATGAGCAGTTCTTC. Based on the CDR3 plus reference TRBV2 and TRBJ2-1, the full variable domain is EPEVTQTPSHQVTQMGQEVILRCVPISNHLYFYWYRQILGQKVEFLVSFYNNEISEKSEIFDDQFSVERPDGSNFTLKIRSTKLEDSAMYFCASSESTGGNEQFFGPGTRLTVL.